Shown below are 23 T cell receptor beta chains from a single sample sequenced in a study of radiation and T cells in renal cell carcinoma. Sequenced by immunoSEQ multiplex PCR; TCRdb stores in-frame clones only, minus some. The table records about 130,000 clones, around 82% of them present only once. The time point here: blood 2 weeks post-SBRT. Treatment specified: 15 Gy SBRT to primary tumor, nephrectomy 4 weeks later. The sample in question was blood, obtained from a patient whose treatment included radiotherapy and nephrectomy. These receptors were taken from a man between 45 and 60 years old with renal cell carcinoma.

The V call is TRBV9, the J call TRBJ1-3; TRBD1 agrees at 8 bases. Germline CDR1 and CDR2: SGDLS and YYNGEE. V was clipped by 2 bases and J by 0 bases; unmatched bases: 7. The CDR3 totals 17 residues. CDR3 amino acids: CASSVAQGASSGNTIYF. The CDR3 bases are TGTGCCAGCAGCGTTGCTCAGGGGGCTAGCTCTGGAAACACCATATATTTT. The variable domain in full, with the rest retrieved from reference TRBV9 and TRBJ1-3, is DSGVTQTPKHLITATGQRVTLRCSPRSGDLSVYWYQQSLDQGLQFLIQYYNGEERAKGNILERFSAQQFPDLHSELNLSSLELGDSALYFCASSVAQGASSGNTIYFGEGSWLTVV.

CDR3 sequence reads: CASTHKRGTQYF. The CDR3 DNA follows: TGTGCCAGCACCCACAAGCGGGGTACGCAGTATTTT. The V gene is TRBV7-2, the J gene TRBJ2-3; the match to TRBD2 covers 7 bases. This CDR3 contains 12 residues. Germline V gene sequence: CDR1 SGHTA, CDR2 FQGNSA. Trimming at V came to 7 bases and at J to 8 bases, leaving 6 bases not matched to a gene.

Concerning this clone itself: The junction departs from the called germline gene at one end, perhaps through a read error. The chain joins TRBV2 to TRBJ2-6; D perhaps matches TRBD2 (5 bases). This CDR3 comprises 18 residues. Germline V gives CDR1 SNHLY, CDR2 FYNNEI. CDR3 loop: CASSEGSSRRSGANVLTF. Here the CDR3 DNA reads TGTGCCAGCAGCGAAGGATCCTCCCGGAGGTCCGGGGCCAACGTCCTGACTTTC.

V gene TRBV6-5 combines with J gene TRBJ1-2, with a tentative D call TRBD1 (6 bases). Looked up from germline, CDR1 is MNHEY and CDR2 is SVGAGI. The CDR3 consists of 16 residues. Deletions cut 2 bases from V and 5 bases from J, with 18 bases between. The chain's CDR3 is CASSYTRQDPRYGYTF. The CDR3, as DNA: TGTGCCAGCAGTTACACACGACAGGATCCTCGGTATGGCTACACCTTC.

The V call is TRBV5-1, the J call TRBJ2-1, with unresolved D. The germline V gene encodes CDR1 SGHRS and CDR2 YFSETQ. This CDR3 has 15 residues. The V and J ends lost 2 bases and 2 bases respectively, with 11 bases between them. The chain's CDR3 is CASSFGTGPYNEQFF. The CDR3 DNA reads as TGCGCCAGCAGCTTTGGCACCGGGCCCTACAATGAGCAGTTCTTC.

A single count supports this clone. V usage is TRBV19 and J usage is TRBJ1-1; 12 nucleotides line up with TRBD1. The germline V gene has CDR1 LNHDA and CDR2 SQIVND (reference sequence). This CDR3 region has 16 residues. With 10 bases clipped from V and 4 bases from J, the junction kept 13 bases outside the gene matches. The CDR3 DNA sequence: TGTGCCACAAGGGACAGGGGGCCACTATGGAGCACTGAAGCTTTCTTT. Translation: CATRDRGPLWSTEAFF.

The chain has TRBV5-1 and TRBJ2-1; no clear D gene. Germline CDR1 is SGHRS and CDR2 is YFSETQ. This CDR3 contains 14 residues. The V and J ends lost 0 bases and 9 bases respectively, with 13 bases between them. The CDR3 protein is CASSLEARPFEQFF. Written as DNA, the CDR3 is TGCGCCAGCAGCTTGGAGGCTAGACCATTTGAGCAGTTCTTC.

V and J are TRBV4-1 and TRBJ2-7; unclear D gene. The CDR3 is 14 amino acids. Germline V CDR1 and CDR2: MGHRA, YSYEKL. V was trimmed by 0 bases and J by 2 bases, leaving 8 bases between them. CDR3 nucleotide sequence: TGCGCCAGCAGCCAAGAAGGAGCTGCCTACGAGCAGTACTTC. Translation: CASSQEGAAYEQYF.

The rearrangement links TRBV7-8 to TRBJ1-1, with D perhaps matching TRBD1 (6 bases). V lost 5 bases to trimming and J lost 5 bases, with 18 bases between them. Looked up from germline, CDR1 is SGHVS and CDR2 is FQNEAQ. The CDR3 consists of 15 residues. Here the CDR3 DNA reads TGTGCCAGCAGCCGAGCCCAGGGGTCGGGGACTGAAGCTTTCTTT. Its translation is CASSRAQGSGTEAFF.

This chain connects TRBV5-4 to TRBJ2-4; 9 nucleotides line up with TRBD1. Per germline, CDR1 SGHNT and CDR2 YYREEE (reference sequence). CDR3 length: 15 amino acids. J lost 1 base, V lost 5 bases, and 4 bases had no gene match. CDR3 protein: CASRITGGAKNIQYF. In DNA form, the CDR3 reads TGTGCCAGCAGAATAACAGGGGGCGCCAAAAACATTCAGTACTTC.

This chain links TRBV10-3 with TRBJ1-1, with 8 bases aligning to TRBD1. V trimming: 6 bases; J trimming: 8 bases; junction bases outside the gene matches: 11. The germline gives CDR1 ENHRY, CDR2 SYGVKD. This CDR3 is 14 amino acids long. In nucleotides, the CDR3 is TGTGCCATCAGATTGACAGGGGCGGCCGAAGAAGCTTTCTTT. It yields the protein CAIRLTGAAEEAFF.

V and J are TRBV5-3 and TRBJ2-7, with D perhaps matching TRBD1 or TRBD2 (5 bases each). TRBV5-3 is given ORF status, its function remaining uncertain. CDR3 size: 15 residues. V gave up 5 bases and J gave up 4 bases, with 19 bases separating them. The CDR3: CARRKIRVGEYEQYF. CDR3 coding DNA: TGTGCCAGAAGGAAAATCAGGGTGGGGGAATACGAGCAGTACTTC.

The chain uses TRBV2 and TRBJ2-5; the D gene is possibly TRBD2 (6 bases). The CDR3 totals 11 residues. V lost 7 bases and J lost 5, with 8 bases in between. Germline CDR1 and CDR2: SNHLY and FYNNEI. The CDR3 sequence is CASTGEETQYF. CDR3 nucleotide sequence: TGTGCCAGCACGGGAGAGGAGACCCAGTACTTC.

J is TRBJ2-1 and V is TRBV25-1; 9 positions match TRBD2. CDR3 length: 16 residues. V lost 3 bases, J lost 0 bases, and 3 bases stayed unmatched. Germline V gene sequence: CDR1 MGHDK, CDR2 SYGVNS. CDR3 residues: CASSDLSGSSYNEQFF. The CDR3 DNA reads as TGTGCCAGCAGTGACCTTAGCGGGAGCTCCTACAATGAGCAGTTCTTC. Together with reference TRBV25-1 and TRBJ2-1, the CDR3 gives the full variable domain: EADIYQTPRYLVIGTGKKITLECSQTMGHDKMYWYQQDPGMELHLIHYSYGVNSTEKGDLSSESTVSRIRTEHFPLTLESARPSHTSQYLCASSDLSGSSYNEQFFGPGTRLTVL.

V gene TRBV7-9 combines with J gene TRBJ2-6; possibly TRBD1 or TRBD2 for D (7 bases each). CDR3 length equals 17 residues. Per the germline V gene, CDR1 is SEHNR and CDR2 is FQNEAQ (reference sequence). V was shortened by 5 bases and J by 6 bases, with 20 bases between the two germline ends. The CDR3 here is CASSQRDSRQVANVLTF. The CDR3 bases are TGTGCCAGCAGCCAGCGGGACAGCCGCCAGGTGGCCAACGTCCTGACTTTC.

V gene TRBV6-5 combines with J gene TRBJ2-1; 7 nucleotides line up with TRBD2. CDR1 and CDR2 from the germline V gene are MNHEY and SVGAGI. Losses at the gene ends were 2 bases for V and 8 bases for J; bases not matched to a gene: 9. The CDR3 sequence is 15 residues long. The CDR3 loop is CASSYRGLGFHEQFF. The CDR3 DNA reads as TGTGCCAGCAGTTACAGAGGACTAGGGTTCCATGAGCAGTTCTTC.

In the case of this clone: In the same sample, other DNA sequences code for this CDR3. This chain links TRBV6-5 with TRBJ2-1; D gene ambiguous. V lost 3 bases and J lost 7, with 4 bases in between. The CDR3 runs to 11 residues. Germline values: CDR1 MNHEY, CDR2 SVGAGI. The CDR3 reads CASSYGNEQFF. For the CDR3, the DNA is TGTGCCAGCAGTTATGGGAATGAGCAGTTCTTC.

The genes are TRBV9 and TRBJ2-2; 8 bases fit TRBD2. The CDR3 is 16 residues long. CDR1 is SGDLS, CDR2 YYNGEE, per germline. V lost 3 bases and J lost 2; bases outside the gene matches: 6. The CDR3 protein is CASSAQTSVNTGELFF. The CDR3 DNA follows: TGTGCCAGCAGCGCTCAGACTAGCGTAAACACCGGGGAGCTGTTTTTT. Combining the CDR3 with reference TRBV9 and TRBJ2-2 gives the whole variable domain DSGVTQTPKHLITATGQRVTLRCSPRSGDLSVYWYQQSLDQGLQFLIQYYNGEERAKGNILERFSAQQFPDLHSELNLSSLELGDSALYFCASSAQTSVNTGELFFGEGSRLTVL.

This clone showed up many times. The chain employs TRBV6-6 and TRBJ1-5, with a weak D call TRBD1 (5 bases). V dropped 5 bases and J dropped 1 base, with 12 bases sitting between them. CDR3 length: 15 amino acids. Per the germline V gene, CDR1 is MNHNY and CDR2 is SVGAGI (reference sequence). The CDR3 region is CASSQETASNQPQHF. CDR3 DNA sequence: TGTGCCAGCAGTCAAGAGACAGCGAGCAATCAGCCCCAGCATTTT.

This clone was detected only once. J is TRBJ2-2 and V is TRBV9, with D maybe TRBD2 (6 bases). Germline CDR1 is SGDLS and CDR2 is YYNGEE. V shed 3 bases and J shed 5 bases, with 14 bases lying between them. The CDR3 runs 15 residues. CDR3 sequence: CASSGVAGRTGELFF. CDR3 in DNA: TGTGCCAGCAGCGGAGTGGCGGGGCGAACCGGGGAGCTGTTTTTT.

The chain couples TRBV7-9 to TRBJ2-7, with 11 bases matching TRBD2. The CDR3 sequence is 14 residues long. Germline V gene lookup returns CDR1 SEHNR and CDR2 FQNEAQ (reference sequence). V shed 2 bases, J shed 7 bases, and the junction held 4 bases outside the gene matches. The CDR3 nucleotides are TGTGCCAGCAGCTTACTAGCGGGGGGCCCTGAGCAGTACTTC. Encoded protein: CASSLLAGGPEQYF.

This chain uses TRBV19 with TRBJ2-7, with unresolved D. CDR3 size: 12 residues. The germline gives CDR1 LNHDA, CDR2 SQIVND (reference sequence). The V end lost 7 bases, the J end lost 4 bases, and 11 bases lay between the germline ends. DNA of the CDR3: TGTGCCAGTACTAATGGCGGTTACGAGCAGTACTTC. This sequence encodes CASTNGGYEQYF.

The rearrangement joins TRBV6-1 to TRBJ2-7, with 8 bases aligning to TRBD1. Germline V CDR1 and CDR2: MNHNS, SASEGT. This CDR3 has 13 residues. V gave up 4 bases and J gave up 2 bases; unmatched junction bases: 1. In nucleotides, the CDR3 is TGTGCCAGCAGTGGGACAGGGCCCTACGAGCAGTACTTC. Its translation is CASSGTGPYEQYF.